This T cell receptor (beta chain) was sequenced in a study of blood T cells in healthy people across ages. The study, taken as a whole, reports: Aged donors had fewer naive CD4+ cells and lower diversity than long-lived donors.

Sample-barcoded 5' priming and a J-beta primer mix drove a second PCR of about 7 to 12 cycles. MiXCR, applied by TCRdb to the 5' RACE reads, yields one record per CDR3 protein. The sample yields some 710,000 distinct CDR3 sequences, 35% to 60% seen once. This clonotype was picked up many times. Its antigen is still unknown. Ten milliliters of peripheral blood were drawn from each donor. Each sample had at least 6 million PBMCs isolated. This CDR3 has 14 residues. The V gene lost 8 bases and the J gene lost 0 bases, with 14 bases spanning the gap. Germline CDR1 and CDR2: GTSNPN and SVGIG (reference sequence).

The sequence derives from a man older than 75 in good health. The V call is TRBV30, the J call TRBJ2-1; D remains ambiguous. The specimen sequenced was blood. The CDR3 sequence is CAAADGSSYNEQFF. The CDR3, as DNA: TGTGCCGCCGCAGACGGAAGCTCCTACAATGAGCAGTTCTTC.